This T cell receptor (beta chain) was recorded in a study of blood T cells in healthy people across ages. A second PCR of roughly 7 to 11 cycles used a sample-barcoded 5' primer and a J-beta primer mix. Each TCR beta cDNA got a 12-nucleotide random molecular identifier. TCRdb passed the 5' RACE reads through MiXCR, listing each CDR3 protein once. The table has some 1,000,000 distinct CDR3 sequences, under 30% seen once. Isolated per sample were at least 7 million PBMCs. Total RNA, at least 5.5 micrograms per sample, came from PBMCs. This clonotype was seen a single time. Separately, the same data were catalogued under a study of T cells of mothers and their children. This second study says: Related and unrelated pairs show TCR recombination output that thymic selection shapes similarly.

The TCR comes from a girl aged 2 to 10 in good health. Input material: blood.

The chain's CDR3 is CASSGRQGYYGYTF. CDR3 sequence (DNA): TGTGCCAGCAGTGGAAGACAGGGATACTATGGCTACACCTTC. This rearrangement joins TRBV2 to TRBJ1-2; 7 bases fit TRBD1. In germline, CDR1 is SNHLY, CDR2 FYNNEI. Trimming at V came to 4 bases and at J to 3 bases, leaving 5 bases not matched to a gene. The CDR3 is 14 residues long.